These T cell receptor beta chains were read from a single sample in a study of blood T cell repertoires in COVID-19. The protocol was immunoSEQ multiplex PCR, while the TCRdb copy is restricted to in-frame clones and leaves out a portion. The sample carries 70,000 to 90,000 clones, more than 80% recorded once. The sample comprised peripheral blood. All receptors come from a human donor in a cohort sampled during active COVID-19. Each CDR3 is given with its conserved first and last residue.

V	J	CDR3
TRBV3-1/TRBV3-2	TRBJ2-1	CASSQEQGREQFF
TRBV2	TRBJ1-3	CASSEATGSGNTIYF
TRBV6-6	TRBJ1-2	CASRPGQGSYGYTF
TRBV6-5	TRBJ2-7	CATSSGSSYEQYF
TRBV3-1/TRBV3-2	TRBJ1-4	CASNLRGTNEKLFF
TRBV14	TRBJ2-2	CASSQHGTVTGELFF
TRBV10-3	TRBJ1-6	CAISPGTGVSPLHF
TRBV2	TRBJ1-5	CASNLQGSPQHF
TRBV9	TRBJ2-7	CASSVLGEPYEQYF
TRBV3-1/TRBV3-2	TRBJ1-2	CASSQGDKGYGYTF
TRBV3-1/TRBV3-2	TRBJ1-2	CASSQDRGAGGYTF
TRBV18	TRBJ1-1	CASSLGHMNTEAFF
TRBV2	TRBJ1-2	CASRRTGGFYGYTF
TRBV5-4	TRBJ2-6	CASSRDLSGANVLTF
TRBV2	TRBJ2-3	CASSSTSGGPSDTQYF
TRBV5-1	TRBJ1-2	CASSLQGVDGYTF
TRBV7-9	TRBJ2-7	CASSLGTVSYEQYF
TRBV5-4	TRBJ1-6	CASSRAGGGGNSPLHF
TRBV10-3	TRBJ2-3	CAISEDREGTDTQYF
TRBV7-8	TRBJ2-7	CASSSKTTGKDEQYF
TRBV2	TRBJ2-5	CASTGGQQETQYF
TRBV4-1	TRBJ2-2	CASSQDMGLAGAARTGELFF
TRBV18	TRBJ2-2	CASSPEGQGNTGELFF
TRBV13	TRBJ2-7	CASSTSGRWAKGEQYF